One TCR beta chain is described in this entry. This receptor's antigen is unknown. No base quality values were provided; no much bigger clone lies one nucleotide off. The sample comes from a study of tumor and adjacent non-tumor tissue in lung cancer (dated by TCRdb to 2017 to 2018). Regarding the study in general: Of the cohort, more than ten patients had adenocarcinoma, 2 had squamous cell carcinoma and 1 had small cell lung cancer. TCRbeta CDR3 sequencing was performed on a few dozen paired specimens, with one tumor sample and one normal lung sample collected per patient. In total, sequencing yielded over 95 million productive TCRbeta reads, which works out to an average of approximately 4.1 million reads per sample. Bulk TCRbeta repertoires were compared between lung tumor tissue and matched distant non-tumor lung tissue obtained from around 16 lung cancer patients. The 15 enrolled patients, of whom 10 were men and 5 were women, were aged roughly 30 to 80 years and were diagnosed with TNM stage I to III disease.

The CDR3 has 17 amino acids, counting the end cysteine and phenylalanine. CDR3 DNA is the only sequence kept; it has 51 bases, read in frame from the first base. The V end loses 0 bases and the J end loses 5 bases, and a stretch of 18 bases separates them. CDR1 and CDR2, per the germline V gene, are LGHNA and YNFKEQ. To prepare the library, multiplex PCR was applied. The sequencer was an Illumina HiSeq 2500. TCRbeta libraries were constructed through three rounds of nested PCR with primers (Table S4) according to protocols adapted from ARM-PCR. Before sequencing, PCR products of 200-500 bp were cut from the gel and purified using the QIAquick gel extraction kit. Per the authors' processing: Reads were cleaned using Trimmomatic, were merged into complete CDR3 sequences using FLASH, and were assigned to V(D)J germline segments using MiTCR. Clonal diversity was calculated as the inverse Simpson's index using VDJtools. In-frame sequences lacking a premature stop codon were counted as productive reads. In TCRdb, the public reads were trimmed at Q25 with fastp and aligned with MiXCR, with productive beta chains retained. Every entry covers one CDR3 protein and lists the most common genes and DNA from its rows. The V and J calls were not made by the authors but by TCRdb's processing. Counted in this sample were about 200,000 distinct CDR3 sequences; around 70% of them appeared once. Of the sample, approximately 26% is held by the ten largest clones.

The research as a whole found: Because peripheral blood was not sequenced, the blood TCRbeta repertoires of the lung cancer patients in the study went unexamined. Only 15 or so patients were included in the cohort, and the need for larger samples and more detailed clinical data was noted by the authors. TCR diversity was significantly higher in younger patients, and higher tumor TCR diversity was associated with shorter overall and disease-free survival. The top 100 clones made up a significantly larger cumulative share of the repertoire in normal lung than in tumor tissue. Tumor tissue showed significantly greater TCR diversity (inverse Simpson) than normal lung tissue (about 400 vs 180, P = 0.0075, Mann-Whitney U test). Neither the sequencing platform nor unique molecular identifiers are named or mentioned anywhere in the methods.

RNA was isolated from bulk, unsorted tissue, and RNA quality was assessed with a NanoDrop ND-1000 and an Agilent 2100. Donors were newly diagnosed lung cancer patients admitted for thoracic surgery in China between August and November 2014, without prior chemotherapy. Patients with previous radiotherapy or chemotherapy, or with another concurrent cancer, were excluded from the study. Surgical tissue pieces of about 1-2.2 cm3 were preserved in RNAlater solution and stored at -80 °C until use. This sequence uses TRBV4-2 and TRBJ2-3; no D gene can be assigned with confidence. This TCR came from a man aged 55 to 70 with non-small cell lung cancer. Sequencing was performed on lung tumor tissue. Here the CDR3 is given as CASSQDSRHWARDTQYF. The base sequence is TGTGCCAGCAGCCAAGATTCACGTCATTGGGCCAGAGATACGCAGTATTTT.